This T cell receptor (beta chain) was recovered during a study of blood T cell repertoires in COVID-19. Measured with immunoSEQ multiplex PCR; TCRdb has only the in-frame clones, and not every one. The profile shows around 250,000 clones, approximately 86% of them singletons. Cohort assignment relied on participant-reported clinical history. All recovered Cohort 3 donors got two negative PCRs, got clearance, or saw symptom resolution. This receptor was taken from a woman aged 45-59 years who had recovered from COVID-19. Sequencing was performed on PBMCs or T cells enriched from blood (not recorded which).

CDR3 sequence: CAISMLGGDTEAFF. As DNA, the CDR3 is TGTGCCATCAGTATGCTAGGGGGGGACACTGAAGCTTTCTTT. J is TRBJ1-1 and V is TRBV10-3, with a tentative D call TRBD1 (6 bases). The CDR3 has 14 residues. V was shortened by 5 bases and J by 3 bases, with 13 bases between the two germline ends. Germline CDR1 ENHRY, CDR2 SYGVKD.